The following is a T cell receptor beta chain sequence with its context. Antigen unknown. This CDR3 is 17 amino acids long. V shed 5 bases, J shed 3 bases, and the junction held 14 bases outside the gene matches. The V gene's germline CDR1 is SGHVS and CDR2 FNYEAQ. Tagging with unique molecular identifiers was a feature of the TCR beta cDNA libraries. Between roughly 0.9 and 11 million T cells gave rise to hundreds of thousands of cDNA molecules. TCRdb analysed the PCR reads with MiXCR anew, one entry per CDR3 protein. This sample has under 900,000 distinct CDR3 sequences; approximately 57% occur once, and the top ten carry 4% to 5.5%. These data come from a study of post-analysis software for immune sequencing data. Whole-study findings and limits: With TRBV5-6, TRBV5-1 and TRBV20-1 included, five TRBV segments were more frequent in patients than in controls. Multiple sclerosis patients showed significantly lower normalized Chao1 diversity than controls did.

This clonotype was obtained from a girl under 18 with multiple sclerosis. V gene TRBV7-6 combines with J gene TRBJ2-3; TRBD2 matches 7 bases. Input material: blood. CDR3: CASSQEGVAGSTDTQYF. CDR3 nucleotide sequence: TGTGCCAGCAGCCAGGAGGGAGTAGCGGGTTCAACAGATACGCAGTATTTT.